The 18 T cell receptor beta chains presented below share a single source sample, sequenced in a study of cytomegalovirus exposure and HLA in healthy donors. The study ran its PCR with 60 Vbeta and 13 Jbeta primers. The method was immunoSEQ multiplex PCR; TCRdb's version includes in-frame clones alone and lacks a portion of them. The data hold around 99,000 clones, with 81% observed a single time. The sample consisted of PBMCs. These receptors came from a man aged 30 to 45 in good health and CMV-seronegative.

The chain has TRBV7-6 and TRBJ2-1; 11 bases agree with TRBD2. CDR1 is SGHVS and CDR2 is FNYEAQ in the germline V gene. Losses at the gene ends were 5 bases for V and 9 bases for J; bases not matched to a gene: 6. The CDR3 is made up of 14 amino acids. The CDR3 sequence: CASSLSGRGTEQFF. The CDR3 DNA sequence: TGTGCCAGCAGCCTTAGCGGGAGGGGGACTGAGCAGTTCTTC.

The chain's CDR3 is CASSRARTSGLYNEQFF. CDR3 nucleotides: TGTGCCAGCAGCCGCGCTCGGACTAGCGGACTATACAATGAGCAGTTCTTC. The rearrangement uses TRBV4-2 and TRBJ2-1; TRBD2 matches at 10 bases. Trimming removed 4 bases from V and 4 bases from J; junction bases left unmatched: 10. The CDR3 consists of 17 residues. Germline V gene lookup returns CDR1 LGHNA and CDR2 YNFKEQ.

V usage is TRBV30 and J usage is TRBJ1-4; possible D gene TRBD1, 5 bases. The CDR3 is 14 residues long. Germline V gives CDR1 GTSNPN, CDR2 SVGIG (reference sequence). The V and J ends lost 0 bases and 9 bases respectively, with 14 bases between them. This chain's CDR3 is CAWSVPGGMKKLFF. The CDR3 nucleotides are TGTGCCTGGAGTGTACCCGGGGGGATGAAAAAACTGTTTTTT.

The chain is built from TRBV28 and TRBJ2-7; D is unresolved. Trimming left V 3 bases short and J 5 bases short, with 5 bases between. CDR3 length: 11 amino acids. Germline V gene sequence: CDR1 MDHEN, CDR2 SYDVKM. In DNA, the CDR3 is TGTGCCAGCAGTTTGAGGAACGAGCAGTACTTC. It yields the protein CASSLRNEQYF.

This sequence joins TRBV6-1 and TRBJ2-7, with D perhaps TRBD1 (6 bases). The CDR3 has 13 residues. The germline V gene has CDR1 MNHNS and CDR2 SASEGT. V gave up 2 bases and J gave up 7 bases, with 12 bases separating them. CDR3 bases: TGTGCCAGCAGTGAACGTGGGGGCGGGGAGCAGTACTTC. Its protein product is CASSERGGGEQYF.

The V call is TRBV4-1, the J call TRBJ2-7; TRBD1 might be the D (6 bases). CDR3 size: 17 residues. V was pared by 0 bases and J by 11 bases, with 26 bases between. The germline V gene has CDR1 MGHRA and CDR2 YSYEKL. This CDR3 reads CASSQDQGNSPPVGEYF. The CDR3 coding sequence is TGCGCCAGCAGCCAAGATCAGGGGAATAGCCCGCCGGTGGGGGAGTACTTC.

CDR3 sequence reads: CASSITAGGNIQYF. CDR3 DNA: TGTGCCAGTAGTATCACTGCGGGGGGGAACATTCAGTACTTC. The gene calls are TRBV19 and TRBJ2-4, with 9 bases that match TRBD2. Germline CDR1 reads LNHDA; CDR2 reads SQIVND (reference sequence). The J segment lost 7 bases and the V segment lost 3 bases, leaving 4 bases of the junction unmatched. This CDR3 has 14 residues. Full variable domain (outside the CDR3, taken from reference TRBV19 and TRBJ2-4): DGGITQSPKYLFRKEGQNVTLSCEQNLNHDAMYWYRQDPGQGLRLIYYSQIVNDFQKGDIAEGYSVSREKKESFPLTVTSAQKNPTAFYLCASSITAGGNIQYFGAGTRLSVL.

The V and J genes are TRBV11-2 and TRBJ2-7; tentatively, D is TRBD1 (5 bases). The V gene lost 6 bases and the J gene lost 7 bases, with 13 bases spanning the gap. The CDR3 covers 12 residues. From germline, CDR1 is SGHAT and CDR2 FQNNGV. CDR3 sequence: CASSLGSGEQYF. CDR3 sequence (DNA): TGTGCCAGCAGTCTAGGTTCAGGGGAGCAGTACTTC.

This chain uses TRBV2 with TRBJ2-7; 8 bases line up with TRBD1. Germline-derived CDR1 and CDR2 are SNHLY and FYNNEI. V gave up 5 bases and J gave up 4 bases; unmatched junction bases: 10. CDR3 length: 15 residues. The CDR3 nucleotides are TGTGCCAGCAGTCCCGACAGGGGATCTTATTACGAGCAGTACTTC. Encoded protein: CASSPDRGSYYEQYF.

Only one count was recorded for this clone. The chain combines TRBV28 with TRBJ2-5; maybe TRBD2 (5 bases). The germline gives CDR1 MDHEN, CDR2 SYDVKM. Trimming shortened V by 2 bases and J by 1 base, and 8 bases separated the two germline ends. The CDR3 consists of 14 residues. The CDR3 loop reads CASSLVGSQETQYF. The CDR3 DNA sequence: TGTGCCAGCAGTTTAGTGGGGAGCCAAGAGACCCAGTACTTC.

The CDR3 DNA is TGTGCCAGCAGTGTGAGAAGCGGGGACAATCAGCCCCAGCATTTT. Amino acids: CASSVRSGDNQPQHF. The chain employs TRBV2 and TRBJ1-5; no firm D call. The CDR3 is 15 amino acids. Trimming shortened V by 4 bases and J by 3 bases, and 13 bases separated the two germline ends. CDR1 is SNHLY, CDR2 FYNNEI, per germline.

The genes are TRBV13 and TRBJ1-1; possibly TRBD1 for D (6 bases). V was cut by 5 bases and J by 7 bases, with 8 bases left in between. The CDR3 totals 11 residues. The V gene's germline CDR1 is PRHDT and CDR2 FYEKMQ (reference sequence). The CDR3 nucleotides read TGTGCCAGCAGCCAGGGGCTTGAAGCTTTCTTT. Residues: CASSQGLEAFF.

The chain combines TRBV28 with TRBJ1-5, with 8 nucleotides matching TRBD1. The germline V gene has CDR1 MDHEN and CDR2 SYDVKM. J gave up 3 bases and V 3 bases, and 1 base lay outside the gene matches. This CDR3 comprises 14 residues. The DNA of the CDR3 is TGTGCCAGCAGTTTGGGACAGGACAATCAGCCCCAGCATTTT. It yields the protein CASSLGQDNQPQHF.

The rearrangement links TRBV12-2 to TRBJ1-1; the table gives TRBD1 as D, unverified against the DNA. TRBV12-2 represents a pseudogene. The CDR3 is 15 residues long. The CDR3 nucleotides read TGTGCAAGTCGCACCCGGACAGTAATGAACACTGAAGCTTTCTTT. This codes for CASRTRTVMNTEAFF.

The chain combines TRBV4-1 with TRBJ2-7; TRBD2 is a possible D gene (6 bases). CDR3 length equals 14 residues. Germline loops: CDR1 MGHRA, CDR2 YSYEKL. Trimming removed 6 bases at V and 4 bases at J, with 16 bases between. CDR3 nucleotides: TGCGCCAGCAGTGCTACCGGGGGTAGTTACGAGCAGTACTTC. The encoded protein is CASSATGGSYEQYF.

This chain uses TRBV9 with TRBJ2-7, with 7 positions matching TRBD1. The J segment lost 2 bases and the V segment lost 4 bases, leaving 6 bases of the junction unmatched. This CDR3 region has 14 residues. Germline CDR1 reads SGDLS; CDR2 reads YYNGEE. The CDR3 loop is CASSRRDRTYEQYF. DNA for the CDR3: TGTGCCAGCAGCCGACGGGACAGAACCTACGAGCAGTACTTC.

The gene calls are TRBV5-1 and TRBJ2-7; 15 bases agree with TRBD2. Germline V gene sequence: CDR1 SGHRS, CDR2 YFSETQ. The V segment lost 3 bases and the J segment 4 bases; nucleotides outside the gene matches: 8. The length of the CDR3 is 17 residues. The CDR3 here is CASSSGLAGGPPYEQYF. The CDR3 DNA reads TGCGCCAGCAGCTCCGGACTAGCGGGAGGGCCCCCTTACGAGCAGTACTTC.

The chain recombines TRBV15 with TRBJ1-5, with a possible D match to TRBD1 (6 bases). The CDR3 runs to 17 residues. Trimming pared 3 bases from V and 4 bases from J, leaving 19 bases between. Germline CDR1 reads LNHNV; CDR2 reads YYDKDF (reference sequence). CDR3 in DNA: TGTGCCACCAGCAGCCCCGACAGGAAAGGGTATAATCAGCCCCAGCATTTT. Amino acids: CATSSPDRKGYNQPQHF.